This entry lists 6 T cell receptor beta chains sequenced from one sample in a study of T cells in Graves' hyperthyroidism and ophthalmopathy (dated by TCRdb to the late 2010s). Libraries came from multiplex PCR. Sequencing took place on an Illumina HiSeq 2000. The TCR beta CDR3 regions were amplified from the RNA transcripts. A first-round RT-PCR of the TCR CDR3 used the HTBI primer set with the Qiagen OneStep RT-PCR kit. TCRdb handled the public reads itself, with Q25 trimming in fastp and clone calling in MiXCR, and kept productive beta chains. When rows share a CDR3 protein, they turn into one entry using the most common DNA and genes. This sample holds 400,000 or so distinct CDR3 sequences; more than 14% were observed only once. The ten largest clones capture about 18% of the sample. Sample: blood. These receptors originate from a woman in her twenties or thirties with Graves' ophthalmopathy.

This clonotype was counted many times. The chain recombines TRBV7-9 with TRBJ2-7, with TRBD1 as a possible D gene (6 bases). Trimming pared 5 bases from V and 3 bases from J, leaving 20 bases between. The germline gives CDR1 SEHNR, CDR2 FQNEAQ (reference sequence). CDR3 length: 16 amino acids. CDR3 coding DNA: TGTGCCAGCAGCGTATGGAACGGTGGACAGCTCTACGAGCAGTACTTC. It specifies CASSVWNGGQLYEQYF.

There are many counts of this clonotype. The chain uses TRBV28 and TRBJ2-3, with unresolved D. The V end was cut by 9 bases, the J end by 0 bases, with 10 bases between. CDR3 length: 13 amino acids. Germline V lookup: CDR1 MDHEN, CDR2 SYDVKM. The chain's CDR3 is CASHRLSTDTQYF. The CDR3 bases are TGTGCCAGTCATAGACTTAGCACAGATACGCAGTATTTT.

The chain links TRBV2 to TRBJ2-7, with 9 bases identical to TRBD1. This CDR3 contains 13 residues. Germline V CDR1 and CDR2: SNHLY, FYNNEI. V gave up 9 bases and J gave up 8 bases; unmatched junction bases: 11. This CDR3 reads CARNRDRDSKQYF. The CDR3 DNA follows: TGTGCCAGGAACCGGGACAGGGACAGTAAGCAGTACTTC.

This clonotype showed up many times. The genes are TRBV20-1 and TRBJ2-7; weak D call: TRBD2 (6 bases). This CDR3 is 17 amino acids long. Trimming cost V 0 bases and J 0 bases, with 18 bases left between them. Germline values: CDR1 DFQATT, CDR2 SNEGSKA (reference sequence). DNA of the CDR3: TGCAGTGCTAGAGATCTTGGAGGGCGGGGAAGCTCCTACGAGCAGTACTTC. Amino acids: CSARDLGGRGSSYEQYF.

This clonotype was detected many times. At one of its ends the junction is not consistent with the germline gene, which may arise from a read error. The chain recombines TRBV20-1 with TRBJ1-1; the D is unclear. The CDR3 length is 14 residues. Germline CDR1 and CDR2: DFQATT and SNEGSKA (reference sequence). This chain's CDR3 is CSASSDRWNTETFF. As DNA, the CDR3 is TGCAGTGCTAGTTCGGACCGATGGAACACTGAAACTTTCTTT.

J is TRBJ1-5 and V is TRBV5-5, with TRBD1 identical over 11 bases. The CDR3 runs to 15 residues. Per germline, CDR1 SGHKS and CDR2 YYEKEE (reference sequence). The trim removed 4 bases at V and 0 bases at J, leaving 0 bases unmatched. The chain's CDR3 is CASSGQGASNQPQHF. The DNA for the CDR3 is TGTGCCAGCAGCGGACAGGGGGCTAGCAATCAGCCCCAGCATTTT.